This T cell receptor beta chain originates from a study of cytomegalovirus exposure and HLA in healthy donors. 13 Jbeta primers and 60 Vbeta primers were used for the PCR. Here immunoSEQ multiplex PCR was the method, and the copy in TCRdb shows in-frame clones only, minus some. Here the sample spans approximately 150,000 clones, around 83% being singletons. Notes on this clone: Its antigen is not known.

The germline CDR1 and CDR2 sequences are SGHTA and FQGNSA. CDR3 size: 14 residues. V was pared by 4 bases and J by 2 bases, with 11 bases between. Study observations and caveats: Testing in vitro showed a few CMV-associated chains specific for CMV antigens. Data from an earlier analysis indicated that most TCR beta V segments were productive either about 87% or about 30% of the time.

The gene calls are TRBV7-2 and TRBJ1-2, with a weak D call TRBD1 (5 bases). Sequenced: PBMCs. The clonotype comes from a man in his thirties or forties in good health and CMV-seropositive. The DNA for the CDR3 is TGTGCCAGCAGCTCGACTCCAGGGAACTATGGCTACACCTTC. Protein product: CASSSTPGNYGYTF.